The text below deals with one TCR beta chain. Its specific antigen is unknown. Per-base quality was not reported, and no clone a single base away is much larger than it. This entry comes from a study of somatic mutations in cytotoxic T cells in rheumatoid arthritis (dated by TCRdb to the late 2010s). For the wider study: Before any treatment started and right after they were diagnosed, patients gave peripheral blood samples (roughly 31 ml EDTA). The median ages of the patient and control groups were essentially identical. Some T-cell populations stained with V beta antibodies were sorted by flow on a FACSAria II or Sony SH800 to nearly 100% purity, with sorted V beta1+ cells additionally subjected to TCRB sequencing. To characterize clonality, the study used TCRB deep sequencing while asking whether somatic mutations are carried by expanded CD8+ T-cell clones in newly diagnosed, untreated rheumatoid arthritis. TCRB deep sequencing was performed for more than 50 rheumatoid arthritis patients and about 20 healthy controls. Results and caveats for the whole study, not just this receptor: There was no significant difference in CD8+ T-cell clonality between rheumatoid arthritis patients and age-matched healthy controls. The expanded CD8+ clones had unknown antigen targets, and not appearing in virus-specific databases did not rule out that they were virus-specific. Healthy controls showed no age-related increase in CD8+ clonality, whereas patients did (Spearman r ~ 0.49). The slight underrepresentation of TRBV07 in patients was not corrected for multiple comparisons. In about an eighth of the roughly 60 patients the largest CD8+ clone exceeded 20% of CD8+ cells, and several identical CD8+ TCRB sequences were shared between blood and synovial fluid.

On an AutoMACS, CD4+ and CD8+ cells were isolated via positive magnetic bead selection, and their purity was verified by flow cytometry. Clonal expansions were first screened by flow cytometry with a TCR V beta antibody panel, then characterized by TCRB deep sequencing of sorted CD8+ fractions. Peripheral blood mononuclear cells were isolated by Ficoll-Paque PLUS density gradient separation. DNA was extracted from CD4-enriched, CD8-enriched or PBMC samples with Nucleospin Tissue or Tissue XS kits and quantified with a Qubit 2.0 fluorometer. Genomic DNA underwent TCRB CDR3 sequencing using the immunoSEQ assay. The study's processing was this. Published virus-specific TCRB sequences were compared with patient CD8+ clones larger than 1%, and only a few matches were found. Only productive TCRB rearrangements were included in the analyses. Clonality was calculated as a Shannon entropy-based productive clonality index, and a clone was defined by a unique TCRB CDR3 sequence. To calculate repertoire overlap between two samples, the template counts of each clone were considered relative to each sample's total templates. V-gene usage measured by flow cytometry correlated with TCRB sequencing V-gene usage, with a Spearman r of roughly 0.64. TCRdb holds this immuneACCESS table with in-frame rearrangements only. Some clones are missing; in checked studies, unresolved V genes explain under half, and the rest has no known cause. That table supplies the V and J calls and clone size; D and trimming were determined from the DNA. The sample data list tens of thousands of clones, and approximately 80% of these were observed just once. 10% to 12% of the sample comes from the top ten.

V loses 7 bases, J loses 7 bases, and the germline ends lie 13 bases apart. The germline V gene provides CDR1 MNHNS and CDR2 SASEGT. The CDR3, from cysteine to phenylalanine, totals 12 residues. Kept here is only the CDR3 DNA, which spans 36 bases and is read in frame from base 1. Recombination joined TRBV6-1 with TRBJ1-2; TRBD1 is perhaps the D gene, given 5 matching bases. The sample was CD8+ T cells sorted from blood. This TCR came from an adult with rheumatoid arthritis. The CDR3 loop reads CASNAGYFGYTF. In nucleotide form, the sequence is TGTGCCAGCAACGCAGGGTATTTTGGCTACACCTTC.